The present T cell receptor (beta chain) was sequenced within a study of blood T cell repertoires in COVID-19. Only in-frame clones appear in the TCRdb table, and some are missing; sequencing was by immunoSEQ multiplex PCR. The sample lists tens of thousands of clones; just over 85% were seen once. Per germline, CDR1 MNHEY and CDR2 SVGAGI. The CDR3 loop spans 14 amino acids. Between the trimmed V and J ends, which lost 0 bases and 5 bases, there was a span of 8 bases. This chain uses TRBV6-5 with TRBJ1-5; D not resolved. Sequencing was done on a sample of peripheral blood. The receptor was isolated from a man aged 45-65 years with acute or convalescent COVID-19. In DNA form, the CDR3 reads TGTGCCAGCAGTTACTCTGCCGGGGATCAGCCCCAGCATTTT. This codes for CASSYSAGDQPQHF.